The clone carrying this T cell receptor (beta chain) was found a few times. The germline V and J ends were trimmed by 0 bases and 0 bases, with 3 bases remaining between them. The CDR3 consists of 13 residues. Looked up from germline, CDR1 is LNHDA and CDR2 is SQIVND (reference sequence). This sample stems from a study of shared T cell receptors in the human thymus. Sequenced by immunoSEQ multiplex PCR; TCRdb stores in-frame clones only, minus some. The top ten clones hold roughly 0.0094% of a sample with 600,000 or so clones, about 89% of them seen once. These sequences were also reported in another study, on human thymus T cells. This second study says: The sample donors, healthy Finnish infants, were having corrective surgery for congenital heart defects. Obtained as resections during corrective heart surgery, the thymus tissue was then studied. Blood and thymic repertoires both appeared biased in V and J gene usage. Reports from related research described highly overlapping thymic repertoires among unrelated individuals.

Sample: thymocytes. The sequence came from a boy younger than two with a congenital heart defect. The chain uses TRBV19 and TRBJ2-7; D unresolved. For the CDR3, the DNA is TGTGCCAGTAGTATAGACGGCTCCTACGAGCAGTACTTC. It specifies CASSIDGSYEQYF.